This TCR beta chain derives from a study of OX40 agonist ivuxolimab in advanced cancers. About the study: Ivuxolimab was delivered to patients intravenously every 2 weeks at doses spanning 0.01 to 10 mg/kg. Eligibility rules accepted prior anti-PD-1, anti-PD-L1 or anti-CTLA-4 therapy, and 35% to 40% had some. Males comprised 82.7% of the group, whose mean age was about 62 years (range about 23 to 80).

Trimming stripped 4 bases from V and 2 bases from J, with 15 bases between. Looked up from germline, CDR1 is SNHLY and CDR2 is FYNNEI. This CDR3 region has 16 residues. TCRdb's copy holds only in-frame clones and misses some; the assay was immunoSEQ multiplex PCR. The sample contains about 32,000 clones, about 90% of which appear only once. The chain is built from TRBV2 and TRBJ1-3; D is unclear. Sequences were derived from CD4+ or CD8+ T cells sorted from blood, sampled in a trial of the OX40 agonist ivuxolimab. The source of this sequence is an adult with an advanced solid tumor such as melanoma, head and neck, liver or kidney cancer. The CDR3 sequence: CASSVSIAVAGNTIYF. The CDR3 DNA reads as TGTGCCAGCAGTGTATCGATCGCGGTGGCTGGAAACACCATATATTTT. The whole variable domain, remainder taken from reference TRBV2 and TRBJ1-3, is EPEVTQTPSHQVTQMGQEVILRCVPISNHLYFYWYRQILGQKVEFLVSFYNNEISEKSEIFDDQFSVERPDGSNFTLKIRSTKLEDSAMYFCASSVSIAVAGNTIYFGEGSWLTVV.